The T cell receptor beta chain under discussion was sequenced for a study of cytomegalovirus exposure and HLA in healthy donors. Note on this clone: The antigen remains unidentified.

Study outcomes and limitations: TCR beta V- and J-gene trimming was later associated with a missense DCLRE1C variant.

Vbeta (60) and Jbeta (13) primers were used in the PCR. The method was immunoSEQ multiplex PCR; TCRdb's version includes in-frame clones alone and lacks a portion of them. The repertoire holds 200,000 to 250,000 clones, with approximately 70% as singletons. The source of this sequence is a man in his forties in good health and CMV-seropositive. Source material: PBMCs.

CDR3: CASSPSELAGGVDTQYF. The CDR3 nucleotides are TGTGCCAGCTCACCATCAGAGCTAGCGGGGGGTGTTGATACGCAGTATTTT. The chain combines TRBV18 with TRBJ2-3; 11 nucleotides match TRBD2. CDR3 length equals 17 residues. Germline assignment: CDR1 KGHSH and CDR2 LQKENI. Trimming cost V 2 bases and J 6 bases; bases outside gene matches: 10. The variable domain in full, completed from reference TRBV18 and TRBJ2-3, reads NAGVMQNPRHLVRRRGQEARLRCSPMKGHSHVYWYRQLPEEGLKFMVYLQKENIIDESGMPKERFSAEFPKEGPSILRIQQVVRGDSAAYFCASSPSELAGGVDTQYFGPGTRLTVL.